The rows below give T cell receptor beta chains drawn from one sample of a study of T cell responses to AZD1222 COVID-19 vaccine. TCRdb keeps only in-frame clones here, not all; method: immunoSEQ multiplex PCR. The repertoire holds just under 150,000 clones, with approximately 88% as singletons. Sequences were derived from peripheral blood, sampled 28 days after the second dose of the MenACWY control vaccine. The receptors were gathered from an adult who received the MenACWY meningococcal vaccine as a control. Each CDR3 is given with its conserved first and last residue. The D gene is left open where the match is weak. Some rows have no size entry. The others give once, few or many, or a class for an expanded clone.

-,TRBV19,-,TRBJ1-2,TGTGCCAGCCAGACCGGGAGGAACTATGGCTACACCTTC,CASQTGRNYGYTF
-,TRBV5-4,-,TRBJ1-1,TGTGCCAGCAGCTTGGAAACAGGCTTTAGAGGCACTGAAGCTTTCTTT,CASSLETGFRGTEAFF
-,TRBV30,-,TRBJ1-1,TGTGCCTGGAGTGGCGGGGACACTGAAGCTTTCTTT,CAWSGGDTEAFF
-,TRBV6-6,TRBD1,TRBJ1-2,TGTGCCAGCAGCCGATACGGACAGGCCGAAGGGGGTAACTATGGCTACACCTTC,CASSRYGQAEGGNYGYTF
-,TRBV5-1,TRBD1,TRBJ1-5,TGCGCCAGCAGCTTGGGGACAGGGAGCAATCAGCCCCAGCATTTT,CASSLGTGSNQPQHF
-,TRBV12-3/TRBV12-4,-,TRBJ1-5,TGTGCCAGCAGTTTCTTTGGGAATCAGCCCCAGCATTTT,CASSFFGNQPQHF
-,TRBV25-1,-,TRBJ1-6,TGTGCCAGCAGTTCTCGACAGTCTTCTTCACCCCTCCACTTT,CASSSRQSSSPLHF
-,TRBV18,TRBD1,TRBJ1-2,TGTGCCAGCTCACCCGGGGACAGGGCCAAATATGGCTACACCTTC,CASSPGDRAKYGYTF
-,TRBV28,-,TRBJ2-3,TGTGCCAGCGGCCTTCTCGGGCCAGATACGCAGTATTTT,CASGLLGPDTQYF
-,TRBV7-2,-,TRBJ2-5,TGTGCCAGCGCACTACAAGAGACCCAGTACTTC,CASALQETQYF
-,TRBV28,TRBD1,TRBJ2-7,TGTGCCAGCAGTCCGGGACAGAGCTCCTACGAGCAGTACTTC,CASSPGQSSYEQYF
-,TRBV5-3,TRBD1,TRBJ2-7,TGTGCCAGAAGTCTGGACAGGGCCACTTGGGACGAGCAGTACTTC,CARSLDRATWDEQYF
-,TRBV28,-,TRBJ2-3,TGTGCCAGCAGTCCGTCAAAGGTGGATACGCAGTATTTT,CASSPSKVDTQYF
-,TRBV11-3,-,TRBJ1-2,TGTGCCAGCGCCCGGGACAACTATGGCTACACCTTC,CASARDNYGYTF
-,TRBV30,TRBD1,TRBJ1-5,TGTGCCTGGAGTGGGGGACAGGGCAATCAGCCCCAGCATTTT,CAWSGGQGNQPQHF
-,TRBV24-1,TRBD1,TRBJ1-5,TGTGCCACCAGTTCTCGGACAGGGGGTATCAGCAATCAGCCCCAGCATTTT,CATSSRTGGISNQPQHF
-,TRBV6-5,-,TRBJ2-1,TGTGCCAGCAGTTACACAGGGACCGACGTGGACAATGAGCAGTTCTTC,CASSYTGTDVDNEQFF
-,TRBV7-8,-,TRBJ1-1,TGTGCCAGCAGCTTAGCGTCACACCTACCCACTGAAGCTTTCTTT,CASSLASHLPTEAFF
-,TRBV6-4,-,TRBJ1-6,TGTGCCAGCAGGGATACAGATCGGGACTATAATTCACCCCTCCACTTT,CASRDTDRDYNSPLHF
-,TRBV6-2/TRBV6-3,-,TRBJ2-3,TGTGCCAGCAGTTACTCGAATCCACGGACAGATACGCAGTATTTT,CASSYSNPRTDTQYF
-,TRBV19,-,TRBJ1-2,TGTGCCAGTAGTAAAGAGGTTGCCTATGGCTACACCTTC,CASSKEVAYGYTF
few,TRBV14,TRBD1,TRBJ1-1,TGTGCCAGCAGCCACCGGGACAGGGGGTCGGGCACTGAAGCTTTCTTT,CASSHRDRGSGTEAFF
many,TRBV3-1/TRBV3-2,TRBD1,TRBJ1-4,TGTGCCAGCAGCCGGCACCGGGACAGGGGTGGAACTAATGAAAAACTGTTTTTT,CASSRHRDRGGTNEKLFF
-,TRBV20-1,-,TRBJ1-2,TGCAGTGTGGGTTCTAACTATGGCTACACCTTC,CSVGSNYGYTF
-,TRBV28,-,TRBJ1-1,TGTGCCAGCAGTTCATTATCAGCAATCACTGAAGCTTTCTTT,CASSSLSAITEAFF
-,TRBV7-2,-,TRBJ1-2,TGTGCCAGCCTTCCCTCTAACTATGGCTACACCTTC,CASLPSNYGYTF
-,TRBV7-9,-,TRBJ1-1,TGTGCCAGCAGCCGAACGGCCCTTGTCGGCGGCACTGAAGCTTTCTTT,CASSRTALVGGTEAFF
once,TRBV18,-,TRBJ2-7,TGTGCCAGCTCACCACCGGAGAGGGCCATTTTCCACGAGCAGTACTTC,CASSPPERAIFHEQYF
-,TRBV4-1,-,TRBJ1-5,TGCGCCAGCAGCCCGACGGAGGGATTACGGGGGCCTCAGCCCCAGCATTTT,CASSPTEGLRGPQPQHF
-,TRBV24-1,TRBD2,TRBJ2-1,TGTGCCACCAGTGATTGGACTAGCGGGGGGCATGATGAGCAGTTCTTC,CATSDWTSGGHDEQFF
-,TRBV6-6,-,TRBJ1-2,TGTGCCAGCAGTCCGTTCGGACATCCCGCCTTC,CASSPFGHPAF
-,TRBV11-2,-,TRBJ1-5,TGTGCCAGCAGCTTAGGTTCCGGTCAGCCCCAGCATTTT,CASSLGSGQPQHF
-,TRBV4-1,-,TRBJ2-7,TGCGCCAGCAGCCAGCAAATCCTCTACGAGCAGTACTTC,CASSQQILYEQYF
-,TRBV5-5,-,TRBJ1-4,TGTGCCAGCAGCTTGGCACAGAGAGCAACTAATGAAAAACTGTTTTTT,CASSLAQRATNEKLFF
-,TRBV7-2,-,TRBJ2-1,TGTGCCAGCAGCTCGAAGGGGGGGCGGAGAAGCTCCTACAATGAGCAGTTCTTC,CASSSKGGRRSSYNEQFF
-,TRBV2,-,TRBJ2-2,TGTGCCAGCAAGCGAGCCCCGAACACCGGGGAGCTGTTTTTT,CASKRAPNTGELFF
-,TRBV24-1,-,TRBJ2-6,TGTGCCACCGGGGAGTCTGGGGCCAACGTCCTGACTTTC,CATGESGANVLTF
-,TRBV29-1,-,TRBJ1-3,TGCAGCGTTGAAGCCTGGGTGGGCTCTGGAAACACCATATATTTT,CSVEAWVGSGNTIYF
once,TRBV6-5,-,TRBJ2-6,TGTGCCAGCAGTTCCCTAGGGGAAGGGGCCAACGTCCTGACTTTC,CASSSLGEGANVLTF
-,TRBV6-1,-,TRBJ1-3,TGTGCCAGCAGTGAAGCGCGAACAGGGAGTCGCTCTGGAAACACCATATATTTT,CASSEARTGSRSGNTIYF
-,TRBV7-9,-,TRBJ2-1,TGTGCCAGCAGCCCGAGGGTGGGTGAGCAGTTCTTC,CASSPRVGEQFF
once,TRBV5-4,-,TRBJ2-1,TGTGCCAGCAGCTCCCAGAGCGGCTCCTACAATGAGCAGTTCTTC,CASSSQSGSYNEQFF